The source of this T cell receptor (beta chain) is a study of CD8 T cells in ankylosing spondylitis. Study-wide points: CD8+ cells made up the disease-linked clones, which were relatively rare in peripheral blood. Past studies reported some motif variants in reactive arthritis synovial fluid and blood. According to the report, clones linked to the disease were significantly enriched in matched synovial fluid samples taken from ankylosing spondylitis patients. Within ankylosing spondylitis blood, a TCR beta motif made up of under 10 highly homologous variants appeared to be characteristic.

In regard to this clonotype: Its antigen is currently unknown.

One entry per CDR3 protein, called by TCRdb with MiXCR from the 5' RACE reads. Of 330,000 or so distinct CDR3 sequences in the sample, approximately 8% were seen once. This CDR3 comprises 17 residues. Between the trimmed V and J ends, which lost 2 bases and 5 bases, there was a span of 20 bases. Per the germline V gene, CDR1 is SGHKS and CDR2 is YYEKEE (reference sequence). This chain links TRBV5-5 with TRBJ2-1; D ambiguous. This TCR came from a male donor with ankylosing spondylitis. The specimen was blood, either unsorted or a sorted T cell fraction (not recorded which). Here the CDR3 DNA reads TGTGCCAGCAGCTTCGCTGAAGCGCGCTTAACAAACAATGAGCAGTTCTTC. As protein: CASSFAEARLTNNEQFF.